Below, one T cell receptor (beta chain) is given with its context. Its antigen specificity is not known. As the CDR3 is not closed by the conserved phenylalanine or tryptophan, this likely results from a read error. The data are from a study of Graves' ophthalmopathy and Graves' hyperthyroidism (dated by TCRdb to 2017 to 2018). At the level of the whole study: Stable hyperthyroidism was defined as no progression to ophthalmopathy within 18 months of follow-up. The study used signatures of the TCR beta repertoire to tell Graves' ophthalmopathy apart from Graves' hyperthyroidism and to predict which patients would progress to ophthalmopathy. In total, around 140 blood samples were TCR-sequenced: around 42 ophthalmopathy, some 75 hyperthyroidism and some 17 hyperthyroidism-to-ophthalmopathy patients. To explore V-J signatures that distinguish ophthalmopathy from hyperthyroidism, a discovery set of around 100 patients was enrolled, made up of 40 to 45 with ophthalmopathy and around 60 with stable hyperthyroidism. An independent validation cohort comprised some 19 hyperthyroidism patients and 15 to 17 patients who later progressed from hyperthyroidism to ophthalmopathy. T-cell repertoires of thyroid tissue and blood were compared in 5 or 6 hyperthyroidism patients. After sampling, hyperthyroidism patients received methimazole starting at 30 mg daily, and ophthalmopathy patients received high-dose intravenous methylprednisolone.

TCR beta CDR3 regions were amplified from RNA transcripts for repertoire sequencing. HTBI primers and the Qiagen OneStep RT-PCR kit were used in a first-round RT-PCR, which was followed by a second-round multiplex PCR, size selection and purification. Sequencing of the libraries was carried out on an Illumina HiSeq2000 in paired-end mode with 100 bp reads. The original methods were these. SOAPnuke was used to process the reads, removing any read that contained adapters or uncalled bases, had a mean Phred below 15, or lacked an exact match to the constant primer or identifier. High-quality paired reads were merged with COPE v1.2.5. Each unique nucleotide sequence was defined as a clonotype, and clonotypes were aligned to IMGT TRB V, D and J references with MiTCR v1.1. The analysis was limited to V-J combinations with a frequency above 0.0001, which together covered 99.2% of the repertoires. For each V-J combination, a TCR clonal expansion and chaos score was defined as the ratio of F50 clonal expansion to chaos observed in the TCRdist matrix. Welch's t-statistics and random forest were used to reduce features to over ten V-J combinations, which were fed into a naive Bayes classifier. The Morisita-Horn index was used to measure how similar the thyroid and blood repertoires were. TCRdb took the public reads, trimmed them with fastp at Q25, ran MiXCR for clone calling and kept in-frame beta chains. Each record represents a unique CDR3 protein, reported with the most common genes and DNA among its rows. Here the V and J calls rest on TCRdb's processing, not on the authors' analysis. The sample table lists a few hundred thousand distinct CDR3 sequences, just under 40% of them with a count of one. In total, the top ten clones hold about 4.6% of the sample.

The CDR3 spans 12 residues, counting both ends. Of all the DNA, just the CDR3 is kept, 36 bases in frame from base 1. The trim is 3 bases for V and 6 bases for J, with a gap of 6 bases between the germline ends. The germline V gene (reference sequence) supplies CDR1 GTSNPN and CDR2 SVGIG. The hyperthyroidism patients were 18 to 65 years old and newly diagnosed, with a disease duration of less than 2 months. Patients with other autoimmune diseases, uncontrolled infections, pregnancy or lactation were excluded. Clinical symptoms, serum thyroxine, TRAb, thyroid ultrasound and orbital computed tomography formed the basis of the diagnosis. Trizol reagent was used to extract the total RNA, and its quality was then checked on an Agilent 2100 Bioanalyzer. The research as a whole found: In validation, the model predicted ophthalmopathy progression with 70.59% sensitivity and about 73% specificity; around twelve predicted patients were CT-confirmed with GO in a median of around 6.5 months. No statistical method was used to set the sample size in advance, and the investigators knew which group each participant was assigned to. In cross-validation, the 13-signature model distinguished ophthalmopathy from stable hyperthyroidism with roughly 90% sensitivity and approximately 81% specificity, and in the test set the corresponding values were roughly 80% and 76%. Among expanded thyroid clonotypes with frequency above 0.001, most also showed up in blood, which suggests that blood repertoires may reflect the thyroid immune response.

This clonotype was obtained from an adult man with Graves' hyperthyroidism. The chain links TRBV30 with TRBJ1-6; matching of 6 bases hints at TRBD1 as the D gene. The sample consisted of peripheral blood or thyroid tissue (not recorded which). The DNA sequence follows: TGTGCCTGGAGGGACAGTAATTCACCCCTCCACCTT. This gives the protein CAWRDSNSPLHL.